This T cell receptor (beta chain) was obtained from a study of T cells in Graves' hyperthyroidism and ophthalmopathy. General observations from the study: Blood shared most expanded thyroid clonotypes above 0.001. Onset of ophthalmopathy came a median roughly 6.5 months after the model predicted it.

Researchers took RNA transcripts and amplified the TCR beta CDR3 regions from them. With the HTBI primer set, the TCR CDR3 went through a first round of RT-PCR. MiXCR was run by TCRdb on the multiplex PCR reads, yielding one entry per CDR3 protein. The sample holds around 800,000 distinct CDR3 sequences, roughly 40% seen once. Turning to this clonotype: Its cognate antigen is unknown.

This CDR3 spans 15 amino acids. Germline V lookup: CDR1 ENHRY, CDR2 SYGVKD. V was trimmed by 10 bases and J by 4 bases, leaving 22 bases between them. Graves' hyperthyroidism without ophthalmopathy progression within 18 months was termed stable. J is TRBJ2-5 and V is TRBV10-3; the D gene is possibly TRBD1 (5 bases). The receptor was derived from a man aged 18 to 29 with Graves' hyperthyroidism. The sequencing input was blood. The CDR3: CASSQVLQDGETQYF. The DNA of the CDR3 is TGTGCCAGCAGCCAAGTTTTACAGGACGGAGAGACCCAGTACTTC.